This T cell receptor (beta chain) was obtained from a study of neoadjuvant anti-PD-1 for oral cavity cancer (dated by TCRdb to about 2021). Regarding the study in general: Patients mostly received three to four biweekly doses of nivolumab at 3 mg/kg before curative-intent surgical resection. Patients who did not progress were given a fourth nivolumab dose at about day 43 and had definitive surgical resection on days 50-56. Patients with complete response, partial response or stable disease by RECIST 1.1 were defined as responders, whereas patients with progression were defined as non-responders. The parent correlative cohort had 12 to 13 patients and a response rate of more than 25%. Overall study outcomes, separate from this receptor: Higher pretreatment blood Treg/Th17 ratios correlated with higher pretreatment blood TCRbeta clonality and lower post-treatment tumor TCRbeta clonality. The TCR analyses had only a few patients in each response group, and the authors called for validation in larger cohorts. After neoadjuvant nivolumab, non-responders showed significantly higher T cell clonality (Gini index) in PBMCs than responders did.

The time point label of this sample denotes: after neoadjuvant nivolumab, at surgical resection. The patients had newly diagnosed stage II-IVA oral cavity squamous cell carcinoma and had not received any prior systemic or radiation treatment. Everyone in the cohort had locally advanced, HPV-negative oral cavity squamous cell carcinoma. Peripheral blood mononuclear cells were analyzed directly, without maintenance or expansion in culture. Samples were obtained from a longitudinal correlative study of a single-arm phase II trial of neoadjuvant nivolumab in oral cavity squamous cell carcinoma. Genomic DNA-based TCRbeta sequencing was performed on subject-matched pre- and post-treatment PBMCs and tumors from three responders and three non-responders. Peripheral blood mononuclear cells were collected before nivolumab treatment and again after treatment, at the time of surgery. Genomic DNA was isolated from PBMCs using the Maxwell RSC DNA from Cells kit.

PBMC libraries used mostly around 0.5 ug of input genomic DNA for deep sequencing, with six replicates per sample. The immunoSEQ hsTCRbeta kit was used to prepare TCRbeta libraries according to the manufacturer's instructions. The finished libraries were brought together in one pool at roughly 2.7 nM, which was then read using an Illumina NovaSeq 6000 S4 flow cell. The published analysis was carried out like this. The immunoSEQ Analyzer handled quality control and preprocessing of the raw data. The analysis was limited to productive rearrangements, and each clonotype was defined by a unique CDR3 amino acid sequence. Using the R package tcR, the researchers computed the Gini-Simpson index as their estimate of repertoire clonality. Gini indices were compared with Student's t test, and associations with tumor size change were assessed by Pearson correlation. This is the immuneACCESS table as TCRdb keeps it, with only in-frame sequences that have V and J called. A part of the clones is gone; compared with another copy, unresolved V genes explain less than half, and the rest is unexplained. The V and J calls and clone size were taken over from that table, and D and trimming were inferred from the DNA. The sample table lists several thousand clones, 64% of them with a count of one. Together, the top ten hold under 5% of the sample.

With respect to this clone: This receptor's antigen is unknown. The sample holds no much larger clone one base away, and base qualities are not on file.

The sequence was obtained from a person between 35 and 79 years old with oral cavity squamous cell carcinoma. Material: PBMCs, obtained after nivolumab (anti-PD-1) treatment.

In nucleotide form, the sequence is TGTGCCAGCAGCCAAGGGCCCAACCGGGGGGAGGACGAGCAGTACTTC. The resulting protein is CASSQGPNRGEDEQYF. This receptor chain uses TRBV4-2 and TRBJ2-7; 7 central bases correspond to TRBD2. V ends up 1 base short and J 5 bases short, with an unmatched junction base count of 11. CDR1 and CDR2 are drawn from the germline V gene: LGHNA, YNFKEQ. Spanning cysteine to phenylalanine, the CDR3 consists of 16 amino acids. The read is trimmed to its CDR3 DNA, 48 bases read in frame from base 1.